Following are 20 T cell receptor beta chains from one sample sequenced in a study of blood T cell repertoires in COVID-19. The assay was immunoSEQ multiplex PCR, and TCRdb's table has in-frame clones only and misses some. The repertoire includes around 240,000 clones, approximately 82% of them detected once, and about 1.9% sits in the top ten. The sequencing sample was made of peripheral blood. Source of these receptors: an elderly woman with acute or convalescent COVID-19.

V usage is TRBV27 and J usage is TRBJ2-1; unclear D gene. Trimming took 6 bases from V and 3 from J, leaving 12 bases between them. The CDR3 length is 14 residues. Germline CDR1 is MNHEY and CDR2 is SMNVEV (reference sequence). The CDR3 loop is CASRSTAFYNEQFF. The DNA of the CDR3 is TGTGCCAGCAGGTCTACAGCTTTCTACAATGAGCAGTTCTTC.

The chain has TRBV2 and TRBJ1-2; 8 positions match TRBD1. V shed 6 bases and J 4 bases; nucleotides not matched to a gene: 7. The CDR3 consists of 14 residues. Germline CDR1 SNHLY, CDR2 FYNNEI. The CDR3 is CASRDRGLLYGYTF. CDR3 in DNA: TGTGCCAGCAGAGACAGGGGACTGCTCTATGGCTACACCTTC.

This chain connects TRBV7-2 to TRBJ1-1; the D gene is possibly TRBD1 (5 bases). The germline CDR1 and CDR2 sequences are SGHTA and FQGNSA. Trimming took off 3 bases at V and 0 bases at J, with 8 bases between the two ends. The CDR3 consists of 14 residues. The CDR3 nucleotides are TGTGCCAGCAGCTTTGACAGATTGAACACTGAAGCTTTCTTT. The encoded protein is CASSFDRLNTEAFF.

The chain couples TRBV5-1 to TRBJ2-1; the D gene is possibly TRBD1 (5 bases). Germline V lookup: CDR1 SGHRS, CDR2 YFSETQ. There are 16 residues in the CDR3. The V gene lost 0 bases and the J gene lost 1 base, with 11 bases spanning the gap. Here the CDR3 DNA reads TGCGCCAGCAGCTTGGAAGGGGCAGGGTCCTACAATGAGCAGTTCTTC. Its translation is CASSLEGAGSYNEQFF.

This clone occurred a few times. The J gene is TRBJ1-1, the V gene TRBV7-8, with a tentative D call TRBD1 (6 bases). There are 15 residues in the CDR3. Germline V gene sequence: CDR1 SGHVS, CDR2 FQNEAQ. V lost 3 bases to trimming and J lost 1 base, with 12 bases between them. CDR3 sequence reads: CASSLSTQGNTEAFF. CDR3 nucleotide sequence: TGTGCCAGCAGCTTGTCAACACAGGGGAACACTGAAGCTTTCTTT.

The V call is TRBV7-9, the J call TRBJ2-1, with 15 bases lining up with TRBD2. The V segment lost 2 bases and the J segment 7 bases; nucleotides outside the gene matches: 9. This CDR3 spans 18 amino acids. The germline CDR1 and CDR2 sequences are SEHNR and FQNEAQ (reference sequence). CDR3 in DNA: TGTGCCAGCAGCTTATTTCTCGGACTAGCGGGAGGGCAGAATGAGCAGTTCTTC. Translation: CASSLFLGLAGGQNEQFF. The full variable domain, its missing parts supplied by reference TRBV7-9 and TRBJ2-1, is DTGVSQNPRHKITKRGQNVTFRCDPISEHNRLYWYRQTLGQGPEFLTYFQNEAQLEKSRLLSDRFSAERPKGSFSTLEIQRTEQGDSAMYLCASSLFLGLAGGQNEQFFGPGTRLTVL.

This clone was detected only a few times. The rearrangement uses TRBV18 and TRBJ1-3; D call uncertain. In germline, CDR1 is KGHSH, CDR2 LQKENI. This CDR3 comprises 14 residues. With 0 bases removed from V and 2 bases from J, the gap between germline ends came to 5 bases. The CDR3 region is CASSPPSTGNTIYF. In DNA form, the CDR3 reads TGTGCCAGCTCACCACCGTCCACTGGAAACACCATATATTTT.

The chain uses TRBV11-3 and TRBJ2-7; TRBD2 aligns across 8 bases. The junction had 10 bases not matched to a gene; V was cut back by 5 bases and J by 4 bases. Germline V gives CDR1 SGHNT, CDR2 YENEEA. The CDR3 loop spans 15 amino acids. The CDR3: CASSSGTSKGYEQYF. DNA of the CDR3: TGTGCCAGCAGCAGTGGGACTAGTAAAGGTTACGAGCAGTACTTC.

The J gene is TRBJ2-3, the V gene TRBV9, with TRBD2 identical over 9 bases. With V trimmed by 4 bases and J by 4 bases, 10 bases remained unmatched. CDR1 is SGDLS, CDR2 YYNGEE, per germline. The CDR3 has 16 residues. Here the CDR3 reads CASSPPGGRAPDTQYF. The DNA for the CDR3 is TGTGCCAGCAGCCCCCCTGGCGGGAGGGCCCCAGATACGCAGTATTTT.

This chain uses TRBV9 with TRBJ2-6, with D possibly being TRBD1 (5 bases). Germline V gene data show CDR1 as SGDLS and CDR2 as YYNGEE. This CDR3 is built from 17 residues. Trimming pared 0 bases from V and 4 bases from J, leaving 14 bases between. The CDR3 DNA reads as TGTGCCAGCAGCGTAGCCAGGGTTAGTTCCGGGGCCAACGTCCTGACTTTC. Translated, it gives CASSVARVSSGANVLTF.

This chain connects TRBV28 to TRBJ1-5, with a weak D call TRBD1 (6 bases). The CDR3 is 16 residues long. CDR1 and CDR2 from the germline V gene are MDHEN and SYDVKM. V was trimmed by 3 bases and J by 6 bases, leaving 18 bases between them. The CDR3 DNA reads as TGTGCCAGCAGTTTGCGATCACAGGGAGATTTTCAGCCCCAGCATTTT. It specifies CASSLRSQGDFQPQHF.

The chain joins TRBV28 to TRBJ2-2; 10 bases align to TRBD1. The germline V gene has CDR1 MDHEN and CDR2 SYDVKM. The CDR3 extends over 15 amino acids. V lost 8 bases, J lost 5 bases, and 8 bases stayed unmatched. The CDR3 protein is CASLDRGRVTGELFF. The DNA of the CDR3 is TGTGCCAGCCTTGACAGGGGGCGCGTAACCGGGGAGCTGTTTTTT.

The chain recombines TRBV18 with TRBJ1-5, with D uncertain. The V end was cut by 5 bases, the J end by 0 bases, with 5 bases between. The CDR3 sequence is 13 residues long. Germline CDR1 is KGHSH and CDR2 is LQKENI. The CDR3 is CASSYNSNQPQHF. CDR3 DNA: TGTGCCAGCTCATATAATAGCAATCAGCCCCAGCATTTT.

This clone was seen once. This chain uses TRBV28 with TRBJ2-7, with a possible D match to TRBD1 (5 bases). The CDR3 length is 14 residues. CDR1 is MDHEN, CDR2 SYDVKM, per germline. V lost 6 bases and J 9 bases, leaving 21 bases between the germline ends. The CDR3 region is CASSSAIPLTGQYF. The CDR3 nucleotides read TGTGCCAGCAGCTCGGCTATCCCCCTTACAGGGCAGTACTTC.

CDR3 sequence: CASSQVSVPNTEAFF. In nucleotides, the CDR3 is TGTGCCAGCAGCCAAGTAAGCGTACCGAACACTGAAGCTTTCTTT. The genes are TRBV3-1 (or the pseudogene TRBV3-2) and TRBJ1-1; D call uncertain. In germline, CDR1 is LGHDT, CDR2 YNNKEL (reference sequence). The CDR3 spans 15 residues. Deletions cut 1 base from V and 1 base from J, with 10 bases between.

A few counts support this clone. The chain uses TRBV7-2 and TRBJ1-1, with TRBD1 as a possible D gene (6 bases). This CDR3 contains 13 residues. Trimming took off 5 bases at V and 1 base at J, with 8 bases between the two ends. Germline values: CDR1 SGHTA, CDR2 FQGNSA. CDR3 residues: CASSQGQNTEAFF. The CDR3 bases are TGTGCCAGCAGCCAGGGACAGAACACTGAAGCTTTCTTT.

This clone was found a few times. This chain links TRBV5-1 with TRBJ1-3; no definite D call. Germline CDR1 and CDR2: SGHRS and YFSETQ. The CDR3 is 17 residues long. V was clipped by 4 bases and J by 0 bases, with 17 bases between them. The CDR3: CASSATDGKVSGNTIYF. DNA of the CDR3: TGCGCCAGCAGCGCTACAGACGGAAAAGTCTCTGGAAACACCATATATTTT.

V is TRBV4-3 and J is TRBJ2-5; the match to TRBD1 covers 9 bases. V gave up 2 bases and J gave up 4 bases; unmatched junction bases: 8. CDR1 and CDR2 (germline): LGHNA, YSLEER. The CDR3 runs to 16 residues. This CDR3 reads CASSQSSGTGRETQYF. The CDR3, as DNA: TGCGCCAGCAGCCAATCATCCGGGACAGGGAGAGAGACCCAGTACTTC.

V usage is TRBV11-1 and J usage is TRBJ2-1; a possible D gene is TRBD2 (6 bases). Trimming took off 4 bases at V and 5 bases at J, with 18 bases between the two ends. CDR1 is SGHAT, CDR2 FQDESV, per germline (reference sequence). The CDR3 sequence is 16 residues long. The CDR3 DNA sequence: TGTGCCAGCAGCTCCAACGCGGGGCTCCGTAACAATGAGCAGTTCTTC. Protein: CASSSNAGLRNNEQFF.

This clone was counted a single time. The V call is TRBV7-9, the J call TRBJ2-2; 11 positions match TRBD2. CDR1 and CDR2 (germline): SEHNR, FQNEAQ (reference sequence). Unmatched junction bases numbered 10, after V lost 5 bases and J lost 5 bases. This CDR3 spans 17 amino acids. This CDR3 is CASSASPGLAETGELFF. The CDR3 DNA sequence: TGTGCCAGCAGCGCCAGCCCGGGACTAGCGGAAACCGGGGAGCTGTTTTTT.